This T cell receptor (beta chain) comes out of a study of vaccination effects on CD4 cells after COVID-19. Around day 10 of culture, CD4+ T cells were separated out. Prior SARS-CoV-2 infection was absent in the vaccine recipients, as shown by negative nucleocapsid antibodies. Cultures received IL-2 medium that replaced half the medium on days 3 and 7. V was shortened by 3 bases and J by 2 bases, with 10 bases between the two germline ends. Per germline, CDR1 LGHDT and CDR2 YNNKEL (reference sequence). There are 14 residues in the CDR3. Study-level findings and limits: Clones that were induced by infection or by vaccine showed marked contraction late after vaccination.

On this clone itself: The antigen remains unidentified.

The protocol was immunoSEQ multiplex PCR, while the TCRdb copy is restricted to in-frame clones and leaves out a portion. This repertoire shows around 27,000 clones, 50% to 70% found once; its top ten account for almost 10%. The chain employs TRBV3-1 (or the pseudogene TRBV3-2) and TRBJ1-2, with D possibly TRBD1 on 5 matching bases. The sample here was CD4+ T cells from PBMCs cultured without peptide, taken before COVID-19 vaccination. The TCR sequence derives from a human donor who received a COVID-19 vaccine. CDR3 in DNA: TGTGCCAGCAGCCAGACCGACAGAAACTATGGCTACACCTTC. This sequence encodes CASSQTDRNYGYTF.